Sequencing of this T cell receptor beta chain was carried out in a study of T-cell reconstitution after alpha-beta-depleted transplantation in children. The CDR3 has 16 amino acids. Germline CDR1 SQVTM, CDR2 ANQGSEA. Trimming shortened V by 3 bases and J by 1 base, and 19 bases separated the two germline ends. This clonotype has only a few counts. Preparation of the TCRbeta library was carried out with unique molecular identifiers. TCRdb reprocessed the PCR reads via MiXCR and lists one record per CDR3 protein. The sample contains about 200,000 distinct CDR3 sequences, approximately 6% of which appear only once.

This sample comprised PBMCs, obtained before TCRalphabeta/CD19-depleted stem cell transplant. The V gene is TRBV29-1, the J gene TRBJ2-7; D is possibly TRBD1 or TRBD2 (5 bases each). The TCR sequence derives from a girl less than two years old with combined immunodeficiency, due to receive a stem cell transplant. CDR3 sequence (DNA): TGCAGCGTTGATTTGGGGGAAGGAGACGCTTCCTACGAGCAGTACTTC. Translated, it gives CSVDLGEGDASYEQYF.